The T cell receptor beta chain described here comes from a study of blood T cell repertoires in COVID-19. Overall study: T cells, B-cell-depleted T cells, or PBMCs supplied cDNA or gDNA.

In the original analysis: Quantification of nucleated cells was approximated via reference gene primer amplification. This table comes from immunoSEQ multiplex PCR, and its TCRdb copy is limited to in-frame clones, with some not included. V and J calls and clone size are as listed in that table; D and trimming were resolved from the DNA. The sample holds 110,000 or so clones; around 84% are singletons and the top ten take approximately 15%. Germline V lookup: CDR1 SGHTA, CDR2 FQGNSA. Trimming stripped 2 bases from V and 0 bases from J, with 15 bases between. The CDR3 spans 17 residues. J is TRBJ2-3 and V is TRBV7-2; no firm D call. Material for sequencing was peripheral blood. The receptor's source is a woman of 80 years or more with acute or convalescent COVID-19. The CDR3 loop is CASSLKAVSLSTDTQYF. CDR3 sequence (DNA): TGTGCCAGCAGCTTAAAAGCCGTTTCCCTTAGCACAGATACGCAGTATTTT.